This T cell receptor (beta chain) was identified in a study of blood T cell repertoires in COVID-19. Study-level background: The samples span acute and convalescent COVID-19 from the United States, Italy and Spain.

This CDR3 has 18 residues. Trimming removed 0 bases from V and 0 bases from J, with 12 bases in between. Germline V gene lookup returns CDR1 LGHNA and CDR2 YSLEER. Some clones are missing from TCRdb's copy, which holds only in-frame ones; the method was immunoSEQ multiplex PCR. This table has around 190,000 clones, around 86% appearing once. The chain has TRBV4-3 and TRBJ2-6; D not certain. Sequencing was carried out using peripheral blood. This receptor was taken from a woman between 65 and 79 years old with COVID-19, enrolled during active disease. CDR3 residues: CASSQEPRILSGANVLTF. The CDR3 DNA is TGCGCCAGCAGCCAAGAGCCTAGAATCCTCTCTGGGGCCAACGTCCTGACTTTC.